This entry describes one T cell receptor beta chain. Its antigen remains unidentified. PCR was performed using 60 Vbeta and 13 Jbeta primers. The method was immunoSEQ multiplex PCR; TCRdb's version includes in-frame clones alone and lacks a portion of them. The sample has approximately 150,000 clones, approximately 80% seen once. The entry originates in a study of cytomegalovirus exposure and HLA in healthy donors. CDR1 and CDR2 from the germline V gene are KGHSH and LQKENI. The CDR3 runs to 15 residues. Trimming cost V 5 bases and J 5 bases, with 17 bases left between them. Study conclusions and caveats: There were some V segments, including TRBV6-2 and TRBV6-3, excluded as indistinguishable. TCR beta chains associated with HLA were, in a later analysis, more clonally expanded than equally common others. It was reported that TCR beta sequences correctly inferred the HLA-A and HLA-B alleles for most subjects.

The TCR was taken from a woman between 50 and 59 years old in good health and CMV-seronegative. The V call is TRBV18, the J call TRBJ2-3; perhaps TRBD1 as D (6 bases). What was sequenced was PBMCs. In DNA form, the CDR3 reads TGTGCCAGCTCATCACAGACAGGCGAAAGAGATACGCAGTATTTT. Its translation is CASSSQTGERDTQYF.